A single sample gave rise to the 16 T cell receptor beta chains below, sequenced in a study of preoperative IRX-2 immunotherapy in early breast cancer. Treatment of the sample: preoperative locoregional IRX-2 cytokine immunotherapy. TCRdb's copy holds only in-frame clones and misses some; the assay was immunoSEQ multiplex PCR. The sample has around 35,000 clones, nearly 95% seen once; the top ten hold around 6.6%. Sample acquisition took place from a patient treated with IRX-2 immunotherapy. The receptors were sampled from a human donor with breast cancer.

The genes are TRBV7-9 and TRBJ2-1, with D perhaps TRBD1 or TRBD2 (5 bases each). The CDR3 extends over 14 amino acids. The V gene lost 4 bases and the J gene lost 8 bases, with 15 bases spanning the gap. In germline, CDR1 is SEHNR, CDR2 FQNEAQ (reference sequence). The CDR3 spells CASSSEGKRDEQFF. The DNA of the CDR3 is TGTGCCAGCAGCTCCGAGGGGAAGCGCGATGAGCAGTTCTTC.

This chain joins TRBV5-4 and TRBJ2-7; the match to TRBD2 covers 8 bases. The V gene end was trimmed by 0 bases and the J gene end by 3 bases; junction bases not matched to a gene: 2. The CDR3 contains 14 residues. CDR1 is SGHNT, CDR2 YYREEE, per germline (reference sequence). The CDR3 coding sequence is TGTGCCAGCAGCTTGGACCTAGCGGGCTACGAGCAGTACTTC. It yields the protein CASSLDLAGYEQYF.

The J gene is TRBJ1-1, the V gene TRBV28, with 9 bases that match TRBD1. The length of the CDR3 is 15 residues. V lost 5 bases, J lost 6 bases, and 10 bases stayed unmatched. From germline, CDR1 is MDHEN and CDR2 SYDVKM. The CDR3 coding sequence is TGTGCCAGCAGTCGTCCCGGGACAGGGATCCCTGAAGCTTTCTTT. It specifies CASSRPGTGIPEAFF.

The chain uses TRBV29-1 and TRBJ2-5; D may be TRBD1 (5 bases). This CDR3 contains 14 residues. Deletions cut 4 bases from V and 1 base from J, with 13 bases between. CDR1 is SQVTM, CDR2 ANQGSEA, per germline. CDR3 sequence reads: CSVVRPDTQETQYF. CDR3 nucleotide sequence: TGCAGCGTTGTCAGGCCGGACACCCAAGAGACCCAGTACTTC.

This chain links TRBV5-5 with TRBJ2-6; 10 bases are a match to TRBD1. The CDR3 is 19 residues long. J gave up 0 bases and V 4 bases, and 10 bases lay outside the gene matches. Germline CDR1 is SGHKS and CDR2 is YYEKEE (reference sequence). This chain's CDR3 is CASSQPWGQGFSGANVLTF. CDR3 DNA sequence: TGTGCCAGCAGCCAACCGTGGGGACAGGGGTTCTCTGGGGCCAACGTCCTGACTTTC.

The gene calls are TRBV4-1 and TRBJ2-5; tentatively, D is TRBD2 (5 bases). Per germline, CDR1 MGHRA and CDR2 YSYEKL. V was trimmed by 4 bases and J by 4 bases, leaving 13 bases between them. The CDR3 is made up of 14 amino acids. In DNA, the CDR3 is TGCGCCAGCAGCCTCACACTAGGTAGAGAGACCCAGTACTTC. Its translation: CASSLTLGRETQYF.

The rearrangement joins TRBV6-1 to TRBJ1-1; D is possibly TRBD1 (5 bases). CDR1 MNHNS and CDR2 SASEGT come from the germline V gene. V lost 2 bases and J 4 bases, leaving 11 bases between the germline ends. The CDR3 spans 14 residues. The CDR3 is CASSEPRRGTEAFF. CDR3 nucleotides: TGTGCCAGCAGTGAACCCAGGAGGGGCACTGAAGCTTTCTTT.

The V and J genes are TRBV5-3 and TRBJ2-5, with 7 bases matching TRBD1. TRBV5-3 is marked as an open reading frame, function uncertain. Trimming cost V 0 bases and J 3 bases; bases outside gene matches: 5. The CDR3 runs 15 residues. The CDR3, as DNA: TGTGCCAGAAGCTTGGCCAAGGGGGCGAAAGAGACCCAGTACTTC. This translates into CARSLAKGAKETQYF.

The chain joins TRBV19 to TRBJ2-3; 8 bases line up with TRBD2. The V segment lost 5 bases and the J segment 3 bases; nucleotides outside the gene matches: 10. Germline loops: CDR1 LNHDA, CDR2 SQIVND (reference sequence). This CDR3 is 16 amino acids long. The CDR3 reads CASSPVGRDSTDTQYF. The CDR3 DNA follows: TGTGCCAGTAGTCCGGTCGGGAGGGACTCAACAGATACGCAGTATTTT.

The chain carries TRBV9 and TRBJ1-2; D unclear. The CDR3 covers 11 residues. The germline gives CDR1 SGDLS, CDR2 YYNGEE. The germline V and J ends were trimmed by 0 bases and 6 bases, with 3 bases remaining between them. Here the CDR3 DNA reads TGTGCCAGCAGCGTAGGGCATGGCTACACCTTC. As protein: CASSVGHGYTF.

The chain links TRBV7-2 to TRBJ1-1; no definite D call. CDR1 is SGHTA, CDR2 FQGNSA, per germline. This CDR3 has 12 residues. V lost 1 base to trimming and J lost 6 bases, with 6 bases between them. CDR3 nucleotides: TGTGCCAGCAGCTTAGGGGTCCCTGAAGCTTTCTTT. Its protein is CASSLGVPEAFF.

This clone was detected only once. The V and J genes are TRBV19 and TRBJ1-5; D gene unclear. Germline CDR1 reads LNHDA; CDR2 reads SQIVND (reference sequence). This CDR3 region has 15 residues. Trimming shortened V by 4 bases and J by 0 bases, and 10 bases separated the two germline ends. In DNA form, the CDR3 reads TGTGCCAGTAGTAGACGGCCGAATAGCAATCAGCCCCAGCATTTT. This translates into CASSRRPNSNQPQHF.

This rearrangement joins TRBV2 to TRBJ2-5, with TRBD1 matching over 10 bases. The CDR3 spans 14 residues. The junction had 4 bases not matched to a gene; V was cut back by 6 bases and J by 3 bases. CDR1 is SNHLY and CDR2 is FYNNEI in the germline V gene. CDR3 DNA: TGTGCCAGCAGCTTTGGGACAGGGGAAGAGACCCAGTACTTC. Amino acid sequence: CASSFGTGEETQYF.

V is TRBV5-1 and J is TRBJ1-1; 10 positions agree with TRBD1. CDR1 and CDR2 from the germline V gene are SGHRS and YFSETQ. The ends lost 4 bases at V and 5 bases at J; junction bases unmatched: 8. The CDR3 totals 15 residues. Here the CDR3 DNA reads TGCGCCAGCAGCGGTACCGGGACAGGGGTAACTGAAGCTTTCTTT. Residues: CASSGTGTGVTEAFF.

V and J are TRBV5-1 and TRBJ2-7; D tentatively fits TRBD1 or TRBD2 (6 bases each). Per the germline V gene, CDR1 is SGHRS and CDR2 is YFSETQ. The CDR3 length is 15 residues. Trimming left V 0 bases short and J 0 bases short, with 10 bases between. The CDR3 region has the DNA TGCGCCAGCAGCTTGGTCCCGGGGGCCTCCTACGAGCAGTACTTC. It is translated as CASSLVPGASYEQYF. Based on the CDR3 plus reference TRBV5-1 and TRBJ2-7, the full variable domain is KAGVTQTPRYLIKTRGQQVTLSCSPISGHRSVSWYQQTPGQGLQFLFEYFSETQRNKGNFPGRFSGRQFSNSRSEMNVSTLELGDSALYLCASSLVPGASYEQYFGPGTRLTVT.

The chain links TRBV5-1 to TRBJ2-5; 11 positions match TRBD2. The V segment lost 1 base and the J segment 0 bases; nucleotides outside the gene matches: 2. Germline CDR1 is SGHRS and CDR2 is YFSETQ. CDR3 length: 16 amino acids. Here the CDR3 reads CASSLTSGGNQETQYF. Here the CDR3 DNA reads TGCGCCAGCAGCTTGACTAGCGGGGGCAACCAAGAGACCCAGTACTTC.